This TCR beta chain stems from a study of T cells in Graves' hyperthyroidism and ophthalmopathy. Broader study findings: In the blood, most expanded thyroid clonotypes above 0.001 appeared as well.

Those with hyperthyroidism were 18 to 65 years old, newly diagnosed, and ill for under 2 months. The diagnoses drew upon clinical symptoms, serum thyroxine and TRAb, thyroid ultrasound and orbital computed tomography. PBMCs came from about 10 ml fresh peripheral blood. Regions amplified from RNA transcripts were the TCR beta CDR3 regions. The HTBI set primed first-round TCR CDR3 RT-PCR. Each CDR3 protein gets one entry after TCRdb re-called the multiplex PCR reads with MiXCR. The table includes about 500,000 distinct CDR3 sequences, around 15% detected once. This CDR3 comprises 18 residues. The trim removed 0 bases at V and 1 base at J, leaving 8 bases unmatched. The V gene's germline CDR1 is SGHVS and CDR2 FQNEAQ. This clonotype was found a few times. What it recognizes is unknown.

The specimen was blood. This sequence joins TRBV7-8 and TRBJ2-2; 7 nucleotides align to TRBD2. The TCR was taken from a woman under 30 with Graves' hyperthyroidism. The CDR3 reads CASSLASASGENTGELFF. The CDR3 region has the DNA TGTGCCAGCAGCTTAGCGTCGGCTAGCGGAGAGAACACCGGGGAGCTGTTTTTT. Looking up the rest from reference TRBV7-8 and TRBJ2-2 gives the full variable domain: GAGVSQSPRYKVAKRGQDVALRCDPISGHVSLFWYQQALGQGPEFLTYFQNEAQLDKSGLPSDRFFAERPEGSVSTLKIQRTQQEDSAVYLCASSLASASGENTGELFFGEGSRLTVL.